The TCR beta chain under discussion was sequenced for a study of control samples from healthy donors and cancer patients (dated by TCRdb to 2020 to 2021). V is pruned by 0 bases and J by 2 bases, leaving 8 bases of the junction without a gene match. CDR1 and CDR2 are drawn from the germline V gene (reference sequence): SGHNT, YYREEE. Counted from cysteine to phenylalanine, this CDR3 has 16 amino acids. Only the CDR3 region is kept as DNA, spanning 48 bases read in frame from base 1. This clone is a singleton in its sample. Its antigen target is currently unknown. No qualities accompany the bases; no much larger clone lies one base away. The library relied on the immunoSEQ multiplex PCR assay. TCRdb provides this immuneACCESS table in a form limited to in-frame rearrangements. Some clones are lacking; in checked studies, under half of them reflect an unresolved V gene, and why the rest are absent is not known. This sample gives 200,000 or so clones in total; 91% of them show up just once. Of the sample, 1.5% to 2% falls within the top ten clones.

Recombination connected TRBV5-4 to TRBJ2-7, with 7 bases in between that match TRBD1. Sequenced input: blood. The receptor was isolated from a man aged 25 to 45 in good health. The CDR3 reads CASSLDLRQGTYEQYF. The DNA sequence follows: TGTGCCAGCAGCTTGGATCTTCGACAGGGCACCTACGAGCAGTACTTC.